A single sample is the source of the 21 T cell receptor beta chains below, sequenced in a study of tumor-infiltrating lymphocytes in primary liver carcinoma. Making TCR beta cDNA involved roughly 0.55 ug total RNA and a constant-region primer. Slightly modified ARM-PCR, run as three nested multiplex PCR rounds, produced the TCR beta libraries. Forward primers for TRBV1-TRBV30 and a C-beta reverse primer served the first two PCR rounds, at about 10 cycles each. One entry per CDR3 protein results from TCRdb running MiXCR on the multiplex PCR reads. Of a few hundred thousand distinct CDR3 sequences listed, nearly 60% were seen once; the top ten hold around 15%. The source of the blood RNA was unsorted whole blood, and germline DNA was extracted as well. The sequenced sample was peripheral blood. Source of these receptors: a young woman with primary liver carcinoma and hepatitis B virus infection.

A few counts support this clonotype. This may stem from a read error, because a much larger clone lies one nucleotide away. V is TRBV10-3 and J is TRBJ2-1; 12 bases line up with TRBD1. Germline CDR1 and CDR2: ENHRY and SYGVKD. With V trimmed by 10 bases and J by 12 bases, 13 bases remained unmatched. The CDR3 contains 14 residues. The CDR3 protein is CASAGTGGADGQFF. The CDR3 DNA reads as TGTGCCAGCGCCGGGACAGGGGGCGCGGATGGGCAGTTCTTC.

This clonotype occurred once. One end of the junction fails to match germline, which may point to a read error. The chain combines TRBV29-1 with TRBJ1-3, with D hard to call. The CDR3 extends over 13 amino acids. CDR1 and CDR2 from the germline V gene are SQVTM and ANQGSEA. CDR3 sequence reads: CSVRIAAGNTIHF. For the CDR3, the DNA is TGCAGCGTTAGAATCGCGGCAGGAAACACCATACATTTT. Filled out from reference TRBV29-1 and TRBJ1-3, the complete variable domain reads SAVISQKPSRDICQRGTSLTIQCQVDSQVTMMFWYRQQPGQSLTLIATANQGSEATYESGFVIDKFPISRPNLTFSTLTVSNMSPEDSSIYLCSVRIAAGNTIHFGEGSWLTVV.

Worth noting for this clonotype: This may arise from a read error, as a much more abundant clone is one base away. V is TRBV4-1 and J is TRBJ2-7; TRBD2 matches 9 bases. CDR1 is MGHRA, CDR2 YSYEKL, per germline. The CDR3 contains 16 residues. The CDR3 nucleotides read TGCGCCAGCAGCCTAGAGTGGAGACTAGCGGTATACGGGCAGTACTTC. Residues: CASSLEWRLAVYGQYF.

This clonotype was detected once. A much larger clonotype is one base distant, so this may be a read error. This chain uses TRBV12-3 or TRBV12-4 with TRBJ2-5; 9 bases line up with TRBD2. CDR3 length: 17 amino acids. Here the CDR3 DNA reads TGTGCCAGCAGTCTCCGGGGGCGGGAGGGTCCCAAAGAGACCCGGTACTTC. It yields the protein CASSLRGREGPKETRYF.

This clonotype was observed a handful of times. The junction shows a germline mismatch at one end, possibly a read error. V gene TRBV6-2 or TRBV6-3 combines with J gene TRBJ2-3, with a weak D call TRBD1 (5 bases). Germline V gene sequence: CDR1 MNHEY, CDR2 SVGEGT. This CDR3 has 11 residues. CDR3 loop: CVSSSTGTQYF. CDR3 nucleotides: TGTGTCAGCAGTAGCACAGGTACGCAGTATTTT.

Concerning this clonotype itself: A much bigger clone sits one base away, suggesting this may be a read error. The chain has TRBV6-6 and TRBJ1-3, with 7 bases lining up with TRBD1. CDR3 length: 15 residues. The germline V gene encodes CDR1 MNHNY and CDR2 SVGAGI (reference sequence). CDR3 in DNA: TGTGCCAACAGTGCGGCGACAGGGTTCGGAAACACCATATATTTT. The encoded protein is CANSAATGFGNTIYF.

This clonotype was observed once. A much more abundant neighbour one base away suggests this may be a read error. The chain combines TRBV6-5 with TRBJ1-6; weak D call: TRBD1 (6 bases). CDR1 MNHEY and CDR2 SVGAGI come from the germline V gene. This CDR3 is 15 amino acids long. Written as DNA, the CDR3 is TGTGCCAACAGTTACTATGCAGGGGAGCAATCACCCCTCCACTTT. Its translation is CANSYYAGEQSPLHF.

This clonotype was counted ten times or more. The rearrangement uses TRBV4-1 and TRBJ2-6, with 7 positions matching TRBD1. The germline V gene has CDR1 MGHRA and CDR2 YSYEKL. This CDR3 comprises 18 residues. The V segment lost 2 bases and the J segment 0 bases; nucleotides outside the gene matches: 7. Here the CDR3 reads CASSQPGQPVSGANVLTF. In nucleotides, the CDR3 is TGCGCCAGCAGCCAACCGGGACAGCCAGTCTCTGGGGCCAACGTCCTGACTTTC.

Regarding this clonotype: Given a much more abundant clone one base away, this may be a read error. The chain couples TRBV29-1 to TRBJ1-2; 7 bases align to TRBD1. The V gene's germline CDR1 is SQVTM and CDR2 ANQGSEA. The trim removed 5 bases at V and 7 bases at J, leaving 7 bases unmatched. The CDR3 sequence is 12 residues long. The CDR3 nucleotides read TGCAGCGTTCTTCAGGGGGGATGTGGCTACACCTTC. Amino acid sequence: CSVLQGGCGYTF.

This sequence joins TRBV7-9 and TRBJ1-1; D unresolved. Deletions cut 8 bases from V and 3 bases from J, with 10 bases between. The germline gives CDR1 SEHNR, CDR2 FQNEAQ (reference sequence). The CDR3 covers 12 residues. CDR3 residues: CASAREDTEAFF. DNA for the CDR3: TGTGCCAGCGCAAGGGAGGACACTGAAGCTTTCTTT.

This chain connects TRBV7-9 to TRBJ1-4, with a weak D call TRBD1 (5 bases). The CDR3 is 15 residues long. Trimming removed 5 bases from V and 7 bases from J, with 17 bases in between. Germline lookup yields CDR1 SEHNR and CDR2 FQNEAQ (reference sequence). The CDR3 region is CASSPQEIGVEKLFF. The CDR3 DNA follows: TGTGCCAGCAGCCCACAAGAAATAGGGGTTGAAAAACTGTTTTTT.

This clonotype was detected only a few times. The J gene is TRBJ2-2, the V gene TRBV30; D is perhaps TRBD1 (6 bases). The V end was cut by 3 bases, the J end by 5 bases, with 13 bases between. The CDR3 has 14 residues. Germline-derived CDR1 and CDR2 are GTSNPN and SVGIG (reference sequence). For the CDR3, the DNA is TGTGCCTGGAGCGGGGATAGGGGGACCGGGGAGCTGTTTTTT. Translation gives CAWSGDRGTGELFF.

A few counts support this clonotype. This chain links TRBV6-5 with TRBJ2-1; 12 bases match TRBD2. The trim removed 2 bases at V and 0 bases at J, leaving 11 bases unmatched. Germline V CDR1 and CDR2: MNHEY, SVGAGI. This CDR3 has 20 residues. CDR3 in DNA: TGTGCCAGCAGTTACGGGGGGGCTAGCGGGAGGGGTAGCTCCTACAATGAGCAGTTCTTC. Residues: CASSYGGASGRGSSYNEQFF.

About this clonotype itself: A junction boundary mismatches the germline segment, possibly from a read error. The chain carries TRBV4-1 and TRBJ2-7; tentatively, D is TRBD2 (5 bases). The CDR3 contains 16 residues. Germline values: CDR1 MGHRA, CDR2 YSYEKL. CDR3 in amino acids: CTSSPEGWAVTYEQYF. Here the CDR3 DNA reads TGCACCAGCAGCCCAGAGGGTTGGGCGGTTACCTACGAGCAGTACTTC.

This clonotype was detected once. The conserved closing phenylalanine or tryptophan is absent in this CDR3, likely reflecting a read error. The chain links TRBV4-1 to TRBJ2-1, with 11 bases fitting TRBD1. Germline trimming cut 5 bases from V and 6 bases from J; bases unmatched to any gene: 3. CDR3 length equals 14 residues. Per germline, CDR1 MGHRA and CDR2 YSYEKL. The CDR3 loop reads CASSIGQGANEQFY. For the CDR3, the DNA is TGCGCCAGCAGCATCGGACAGGGGGCCAATGAGCAGTTCTAC.

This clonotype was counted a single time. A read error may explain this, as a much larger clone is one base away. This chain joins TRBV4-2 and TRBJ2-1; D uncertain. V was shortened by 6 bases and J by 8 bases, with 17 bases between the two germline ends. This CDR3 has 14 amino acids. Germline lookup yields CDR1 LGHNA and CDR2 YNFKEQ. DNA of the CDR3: TGTGCCAGCAGGCAGGAAGATTTATACGATGAGCAGTTCTTC. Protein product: CASRQEDLYDEQFF.

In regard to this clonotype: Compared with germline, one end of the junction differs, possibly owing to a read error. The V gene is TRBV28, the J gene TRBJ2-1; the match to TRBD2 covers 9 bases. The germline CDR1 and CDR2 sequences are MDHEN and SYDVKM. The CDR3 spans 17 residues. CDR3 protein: CASSLGALLAGSNEQFF. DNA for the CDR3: TGTGCAAGCAGTTTAGGAGCCCTCCTAGCGGGGTCCAATGAGCAGTTCTTC.

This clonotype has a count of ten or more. In DNA, the CDR3 is TGCGCCAGCAGCCAAGGGGGGATGACTGGGGCCAACGTCCTGACTTTC. This sequence encodes CASSQGGMTGANVLTF. The chain recombines TRBV4-3 with TRBJ2-6; D is perhaps TRBD1 or TRBD2 (5 bases each). This CDR3 is 16 amino acids long. Trimming took 1 base from V and 2 from J, leaving 9 bases between them. Germline V gives CDR1 LGHNA, CDR2 YSLEER.

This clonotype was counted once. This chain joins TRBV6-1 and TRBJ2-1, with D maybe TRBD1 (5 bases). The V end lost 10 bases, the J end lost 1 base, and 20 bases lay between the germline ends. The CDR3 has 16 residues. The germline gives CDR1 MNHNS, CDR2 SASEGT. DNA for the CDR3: TGTGCCACTTCATTAGTGACAGCCGGGTCCTACAATGAGCAGTTCTTC. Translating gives CATSLVTAGSYNEQFF.

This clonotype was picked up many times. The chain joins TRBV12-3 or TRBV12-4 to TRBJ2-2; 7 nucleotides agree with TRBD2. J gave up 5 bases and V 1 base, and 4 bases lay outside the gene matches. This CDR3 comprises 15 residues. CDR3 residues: CASSLGGSGTGELFF. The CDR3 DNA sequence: TGTGCCAGCAGTTTAGGAGGTAGCGGGACCGGGGAGCTGTTTTTT.

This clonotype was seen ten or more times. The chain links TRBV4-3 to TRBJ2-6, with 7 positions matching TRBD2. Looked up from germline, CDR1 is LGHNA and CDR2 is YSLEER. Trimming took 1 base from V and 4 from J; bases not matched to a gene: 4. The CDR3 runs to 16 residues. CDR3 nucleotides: TGCGCCAGCAGCCAAGCCGGGGGGTTCGGGGCCAACGTCCTGACTTTC. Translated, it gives CASSQAGGFGANVLTF.